A single sample gave rise to the 26 T cell receptor beta chains below, sequenced in a study of blood T cell repertoires in COVID-19. Libraries were prepared by immunoSEQ multiplex PCR; TCRdb keeps only in-frame clonotypes and omits some of them. The table lists 270,000 or so clones, approximately 90% of them singletons. Source material: PBMCs or T cells enriched from blood (not recorded which). These receptors originate from a woman in her 40s with acute COVID-19.

The chain employs TRBV2 and TRBJ2-1; 12 bases line up with TRBD2. The V gene's germline CDR1 is SNHLY and CDR2 FYNNEI. The V segment lost 6 bases and the J segment 10 bases; nucleotides outside the gene matches: 13. This CDR3 has 16 residues. The CDR3 region is CASREPGLAGLEEQFF. CDR3 DNA: TGTGCCAGCAGGGAACCGGGACTAGCGGGCTTGGAGGAGCAGTTCTTC.

The rearrangement uses TRBV18 and TRBJ2-1; 7 nucleotides line up with TRBD2. The germline V gene encodes CDR1 KGHSH and CDR2 LQKENI. CDR3 size: 17 residues. The J segment lost 2 bases and the V segment lost 3 bases, leaving 10 bases of the junction unmatched. The CDR3 bases are TGTGCCAGCTCACCGATCGGTACTAGCGCGGCCTACAATGAGCAGTTCTTC. Its translation is CASSPIGTSAAYNEQFF.

The chain recombines TRBV2 with TRBJ1-1; perhaps TRBD1 as D (6 bases). CDR1 SNHLY and CDR2 FYNNEI come from the germline V gene. Trimming pared 11 bases from V and 0 bases from J, leaving 13 bases between. The CDR3 totals 13 residues. In DNA, the CDR3 is TGTGCCTCAGGGGCGATCATGAACACTGAAGCTTTCTTT. Its translation: CASGAIMNTEAFF.

The chain combines TRBV29-1 with TRBJ1-3; TRBD1 is a possible D gene (5 bases). CDR1 and CDR2 from the germline V gene are SQVTM and ANQGSEA. Between the trimmed V and J ends, which lost 7 bases and 4 bases, there was a span of 17 bases. CDR3 length equals 14 residues. CDR3: CSATQGAPGNTIYF. The CDR3 DNA reads TGCAGCGCCACGCAAGGGGCACCCGGAAACACCATATATTTT.

In its sample, this clone was seen a few times. The CDR3: CASSFAGARNNSPLHF. The CDR3 coding sequence is TGTGCCAGCAGTTTCGCAGGGGCTCGAAATAATTCACCCCTCCACTTT. This chain connects TRBV27 to TRBJ1-6; D possibly corresponds to TRBD1 (6 bases). The length of the CDR3 is 16 residues. Trimming removed 3 bases from V and 5 bases from J, with 14 bases in between. The germline V gene has CDR1 MNHEY and CDR2 SMNVEV (reference sequence).

The rearrangement joins TRBV5-4 to TRBJ2-5, with 7 bases fitting TRBD1. This CDR3 contains 15 residues. Germline V lookup: CDR1 SGHNT, CDR2 YYREEE (reference sequence). The V segment lost 4 bases and the J segment 0 bases; nucleotides outside the gene matches: 6. The CDR3 region is CASSQRQGNQETQYF. In DNA, the CDR3 is TGTGCCAGCAGCCAAAGACAGGGAAACCAAGAGACCCAGTACTTC.

This chain joins TRBV27 and TRBJ2-1, with 11 bases lining up with TRBD2. Germline V gene sequence: CDR1 MNHEY, CDR2 SMNVEV (reference sequence). The CDR3 runs to 13 residues. V was clipped by 5 bases and J by 7 bases; unmatched bases: 1. The CDR3 is CASSGTSGNEQFF. CDR3 sequence (DNA): TGTGCCAGCAGTGGGACTAGCGGTAATGAGCAGTTCTTC.

The chain employs TRBV12-3 or TRBV12-4 and TRBJ1-2, with D maybe TRBD1 (5 bases). V lost 0 bases to trimming and J lost 10 bases, with 9 bases between them. The CDR3 is 12 residues long. In nucleotides, the CDR3 is TGTGCCAGCAGTTTAGCGCGGGGCTCCTACACCTTC. This codes for CASSLARGSYTF.

This chain connects TRBV6-1 to TRBJ2-7; the D is unclear. Germline V gene sequence: CDR1 MNHNS, CDR2 SASEGT. Trimming removed 3 bases at V and 7 bases at J, with 19 bases between. The CDR3 loop spans 15 amino acids. As DNA, the CDR3 is TGTGCCAGCAGTGAGCCCCTTTTGAGCCCCCGGGAGCAGTACTTC. This sequence encodes CASSEPLLSPREQYF.

The chain links TRBV27 to TRBJ1-1, with D possibly matching TRBD1 (6 bases). Looked up from germline, CDR1 is MNHEY and CDR2 is SMNVEV (reference sequence). This CDR3 has 16 amino acids. The V and J ends lost 5 bases and 1 base respectively, with 17 bases between them. CDR3 sequence reads: CASSLSSIQGNTEAFF. The CDR3 DNA follows: TGTGCCAGCAGTCTTTCCAGCATACAGGGGAACACTGAAGCTTTCTTT.

The rearrangement joins TRBV2 to TRBJ2-1; 10 nucleotides align to TRBD2. The J segment lost 10 bases and the V segment lost 6 bases, leaving 12 bases of the junction unmatched. The CDR3 has 15 amino acids. Germline CDR1 is SNHLY and CDR2 is FYNNEI. The CDR3 sequence is CASRGSSGRSSEQFF. The CDR3 coding sequence is TGTGCCAGCAGAGGGTCTAGCGGGAGATCGTCGGAGCAGTTCTTC.

The chain is built from TRBV19 and TRBJ1-5; D call uncertain. The CDR3 runs to 14 residues. CDR1 is LNHDA and CDR2 is SQIVND in the germline V gene (reference sequence). The germline V and J ends were trimmed by 7 bases and 0 bases, with 10 bases remaining between them. This CDR3 reads CASNGPYSNQPQHF. The CDR3 DNA follows: TGTGCCAGTAATGGGCCGTATAGCAATCAGCCCCAGCATTTT.

The chain carries TRBV5-1 and TRBJ1-4; D gene uncertain. Trimming removed 0 bases from V and 4 bases from J, with 10 bases in between. The length of the CDR3 is 15 residues. Germline V gene lookup returns CDR1 SGHRS and CDR2 YFSETQ. CDR3: CASSLDQWSNEKLFF. CDR3 in DNA: TGCGCCAGCAGCTTGGATCAGTGGAGTAATGAAAAACTGTTTTTT.

The CDR3 here is CASSPSGPPYNEQFF. The CDR3 nucleotides read TGTGCCAGCAGCCCTAGCGGGCCCCCTTACAATGAGCAGTTCTTC. V is TRBV9 and J is TRBJ2-1; 8 bases fit TRBD2. The CDR3 runs 15 residues. The germline CDR1 and CDR2 sequences are SGDLS and YYNGEE. V dropped 4 bases and J dropped 4; count of bases not matched to a gene: 7.

DNA of the CDR3: TGTGCCAGCAGCTTACAGGGGAGAGGTGGAAACACCATATATTTT. As protein: CASSLQGRGGNTIYF. The chain uses TRBV7-6 and TRBJ1-3; tentatively, D is TRBD1 (6 bases). Germline V gives CDR1 SGHVS, CDR2 FNYEAQ. There are 15 residues in the CDR3. V was trimmed by 2 bases and J by 3 bases, leaving 11 bases between them.

The CDR3 reads CASSWAPTSGTDTQYF. CDR3 sequence (DNA): TGTGCCAGCAGCTGGGCACCGACTAGCGGCACAGATACGCAGTATTTT. The chain is built from TRBV11-2 and TRBJ2-3; 8 positions match TRBD2. V was pared by 4 bases and J by 1 base, with 7 bases of the junction left unmatched. CDR1 and CDR2 (germline): SGHAT, FQNNGV. This CDR3 is 16 amino acids long.

The rearrangement joins TRBV18 to TRBJ1-4; possibly TRBD1 for D (5 bases). The CDR3 is 15 amino acids. Germline values: CDR1 KGHSH, CDR2 LQKENI. Trimming shortened V by 4 bases and J by 5 bases, and 14 bases separated the two germline ends. The CDR3 nucleotides read TGTGCCAGCTCACTGGGGCAGGGTGGAAATGAAAAACTGTTTTTT. It translates to CASSLGQGGNEKLFF.

The rearrangement links TRBV7-6 to TRBJ2-1, with 9 bases that match TRBD2. The CDR3 has 17 amino acids. Unmatched junction bases numbered 8, after V lost 2 bases and J lost 3 bases. Germline-derived CDR1 and CDR2 are SGHVS and FNYEAQ. The CDR3 coding sequence is TGTGCCAGCAGCTTAACTATAGCGGGGGTCCACTACAATGAGCAGTTCTTC. Translation gives CASSLTIAGVHYNEQFF.

The chain carries TRBV6-5 and TRBJ2-7; no clear D. V gave up 0 bases and J gave up 7 bases, with 16 bases separating them. The germline V gene has CDR1 MNHEY and CDR2 SVGAGI. CDR3 length: 15 residues. This CDR3 is CASSYSIPGMWEQYF. CDR3 DNA sequence: TGTGCCAGCAGTTACTCGATTCCGGGTATGTGGGAGCAGTACTTC.

V is TRBV5-7 and J is TRBJ2-7; D is perhaps TRBD2 (6 bases). TRBV5-7 is an ORF; its function is uncertain. The ends were cut back, 3 bases at V and 4 bases at J, with 20 bases in the middle. The CDR3 consists of 16 residues. The CDR3 is CASSWERDSGRYEQYV. The CDR3 DNA is TGTGCCAGCAGCTGGGAAAGGGATAGCGGTAGATACGAGCAGTACGTC.

J is TRBJ1-2 and V is TRBV10-2; 8 bases are a match to TRBD1. Germline V lookup: CDR1 WSHSY, CDR2 SAAADI. V trimming: 6 bases; J trimming: 3 bases; junction bases outside the gene matches: 3. CDR3 length: 13 amino acids. The DNA for the CDR3 is TGCGCCAGCAGATCGACAGGGGACTATGGCTACACCTTC. Its protein is CASRSTGDYGYTF.

This clone was recorded only once. This rearrangement joins TRBV30 to TRBJ1-6; D is uncertain. Germline CDR1 GTSNPN, CDR2 SVGIG (reference sequence). V was shortened by 4 bases and J by 13 bases, with 14 bases between the two germline ends. This CDR3 comprises 12 residues. Written as DNA, the CDR3 is TGTGCCTGGACAGCCGGGAATGAGCCCCTCCACTTT. This gives the protein CAWTAGNEPLHF.

The chain has TRBV5-4 and TRBJ2-5, with D unresolved. Germline CDR1 and CDR2: SGHNT and YYREEE (reference sequence). The CDR3 is made up of 14 amino acids. Trimming took 3 bases from V and 5 from J, leaving 14 bases between them. CDR3 in DNA: TGTGCCAGCAGCTCCCCTTCGAGTTCCGAGACCCAGTACTTC. Translating gives CASSSPSSSETQYF.

The rearrangement links TRBV6-5 to TRBJ2-2; TRBD2 matches at 8 bases. Per germline, CDR1 MNHEY and CDR2 SVGAGI. This CDR3 has 13 residues. V trimming: 8 bases; J trimming: 6 bases; junction bases outside the gene matches: 5. Here the CDR3 DNA reads TGTGCCAGCCGACTAGCGAGTGCCGGGGAGCTGTTTTTT. Amino acids: CASRLASAGELFF.

V gene TRBV20-1 combines with J gene TRBJ2-3, with D possibly matching TRBD2 (6 bases). Germline V CDR1 and CDR2: DFQATT, SNEGSKA (reference sequence). V was pared by 3 bases and J by 0 bases, with 10 bases between. The CDR3 extends over 14 amino acids. The CDR3 loop reads CSASEGTSTDTQYF. CDR3 bases: TGCAGTGCTAGTGAGGGGACTAGCACAGATACGCAGTATTTT.

This clone has only one observation. The chain recombines TRBV11-2 with TRBJ1-1; D is perhaps TRBD1 (5 bases). V lost 8 bases and J lost 5, with 18 bases in between. Germline CDR1 and CDR2: SGHAT and FQNNGV. The CDR3 loop spans 14 amino acids. This CDR3 is CASSILGGGTEAFF. CDR3 nucleotides: TGTGCCAGCTCGATTTTGGGGGGAGGGACTGAAGCTTTCTTT.